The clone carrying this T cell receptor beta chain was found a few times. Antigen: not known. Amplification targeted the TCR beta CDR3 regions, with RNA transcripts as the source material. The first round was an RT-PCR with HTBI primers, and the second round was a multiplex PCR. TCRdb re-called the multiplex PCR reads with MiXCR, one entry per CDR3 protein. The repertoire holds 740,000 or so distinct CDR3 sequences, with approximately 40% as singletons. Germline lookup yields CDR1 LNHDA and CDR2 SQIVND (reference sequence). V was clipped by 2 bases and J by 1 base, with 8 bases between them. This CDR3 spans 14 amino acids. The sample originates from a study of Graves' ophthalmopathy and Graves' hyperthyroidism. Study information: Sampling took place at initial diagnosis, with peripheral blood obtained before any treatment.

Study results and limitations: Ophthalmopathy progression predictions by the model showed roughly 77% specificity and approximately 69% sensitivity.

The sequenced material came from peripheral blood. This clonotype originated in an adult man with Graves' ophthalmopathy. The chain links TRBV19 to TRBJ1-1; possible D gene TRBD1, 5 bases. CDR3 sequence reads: CASSISGQNTEAFF. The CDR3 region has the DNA TGTGCCAGTAGTATATCTGGACAGAACACTGAAGCTTTCTTT.